This TCR beta chain was observed in a study of graft-versus-host responses after intestinal transplantation. Looking at the study overall: Multivisceral, liver-intestinal, or isolated intestinal grafts went to recipients. All of the recipients had induction that used anti-thymocyte globulin, then tacrolimus and steroids for 2 to 3 years.

Here immunoSEQ multiplex PCR was the method, and the copy in TCRdb shows in-frame clones only, minus some. The data hold more than 95,000 clones, with 80% to 95% observed a single time. This CDR3 region has 13 residues. V lost 5 bases to trimming and J lost 7 bases; unmatched junction nucleotides: 8. Germline CDR1 SGHDT, CDR2 YYEEEE. Points from the study as a whole: The recipient marrow held GvH clones, and some of them showed up first in ileum or blood.

As for this clone: Its antigen is still unknown.

The TCR originated in a human donor who received an intestinal transplant. Sequenced material: unstimulated CD8+ T cells sorted from spleen or lymph node cells, taken before intestinal transplant. The chain recombines TRBV5-6 with TRBJ2-7; 8 bases match TRBD2. CDR3 sequence: CASSYGGAEEQYF. DNA of the CDR3: TGTGCCAGCAGTTACGGGGGGGCGGAAGAGCAGTACTTC.